The 25 T cell receptor beta chains reported below all come from one sample, sequenced in a study of CD8+ T cells in alopecia areata. Extraction of RNA preceded its reverse transcription into cDNA, which served as the sequencing template. Clones were read by immunoSEQ multiplex PCR, and TCRdb kept only the in-frame ones, dropping some. Among approximately 180,000 clones listed, 67% were seen once. Sample: CD8+ T cells sorted from blood, taken at week 0. Receptors originate from a human donor with alopecia areata.

The chain combines TRBV7-8 with TRBJ2-3, with 10 nucleotides matching TRBD2. CDR1 and CDR2 from the germline V gene are SGHVS and FQNEAQ. The CDR3 spans 17 residues. V trimming: 4 bases; J trimming: 2 bases; junction bases outside the gene matches: 9. The CDR3 protein is CASSSPQAGGHTDTQYF. CDR3 bases: TGTGCCAGCAGCTCCCCTCAAGCGGGGGGGCACACAGATACGCAGTATTTT.

This clone has a single count. The chain uses TRBV4-2 and TRBJ2-1, with D unresolved. The V gene's germline CDR1 is LGHNA and CDR2 YNFKEQ. The CDR3 is 13 residues long. V lost 4 bases and J lost 10, with 14 bases in between. CDR3 DNA: TGTGCCAGCAGCCCAGTCGACCTGGGAGAGCAGTTCTTC. This codes for CASSPVDLGEQFF.

This chain uses TRBV7-9 with TRBJ1-5; 7 positions agree with TRBD1. This CDR3 is built from 15 residues. CDR1 SEHNR and CDR2 FQNEAQ come from the germline V gene (reference sequence). V lost 8 bases, J lost 4 bases, and 11 bases stayed unmatched. The CDR3 nucleotides read TGTGCCAGCGGCCTAGACAGGGTTGGGAATCAGCCCCAGCATTTT. It encodes CASGLDRVGNQPQHF.

The J gene is TRBJ2-1, the V gene TRBV23-1; D possibly uses TRBD1 or TRBD2 (5 bases each). TRBV23-1 is placed among ORFs of uncertain function. The CDR3 runs to 14 residues. The V gene lost 3 bases and the J gene lost 0 bases, with 6 bases spanning the gap. The CDR3 nucleotides are TGCGCCAGCAGTCACGGGGCCTCCTACAATGAGCAGTTCTTC. Amino acid sequence: CASSHGASYNEQFF.

The DNA of the CDR3 is TGTGCCTGGAGCAGTAGCTACGAGCAGTACTTC. It specifies CAWSSSYEQYF. V is TRBV30 and J is TRBJ2-7, with D uncertain. The V end lost 3 bases, the J end lost 3 bases, and 6 bases lay between the germline ends. CDR1 is GTSNPN and CDR2 is SVGIG in the germline V gene (reference sequence). The length of the CDR3 is 11 residues.

In this sample, this clone turned up once. The genes are TRBV2 and TRBJ2-1, with a possible D match to TRBD1 (7 bases). CDR1 SNHLY and CDR2 FYNNEI come from the germline V gene. This CDR3 is 10 amino acids long. V lost 8 bases and J 9 bases, leaving 8 bases between the germline ends. The CDR3, as DNA: TGTGCCAGCCAGGGGGGTGAGCAGTTCTTC. It encodes CASQGGEQFF.

The chain links TRBV29-1 to TRBJ1-2; tentative D call: TRBD1 (5 bases). CDR1 is SQVTM and CDR2 is ANQGSEA in the germline V gene. The CDR3 contains 14 residues. V dropped 4 bases and J dropped 4 bases, with 16 bases sitting between them. The CDR3 protein is CSVGGEDTPYGYTF. The DNA of the CDR3 is TGCAGCGTTGGAGGAGAGGACACACCCTATGGCTACACCTTC.

V gene TRBV29-1 combines with J gene TRBJ2-7; D is possibly TRBD1 (5 bases). Germline V gene lookup returns CDR1 SQVTM and CDR2 ANQGSEA. CDR3 length: 14 amino acids. With 2 bases removed from V and 2 bases from J, the gap between germline ends came to 13 bases. DNA of the CDR3: TGCAGCGTTGAAAGTCAGGGTGAAGCCTACGAGCAGTACTTC. Protein product: CSVESQGEAYEQYF.

Here the CDR3 DNA reads TGCGCCAGCAGCGGAACCACAGGGGGGTTAAACTATGGCTACACCTTC. It specifies CASSGTTGGLNYGYTF. This chain joins TRBV5-1 and TRBJ1-2; 8 bases map to TRBD1. The CDR3 has 16 amino acids. Germline CDR1 and CDR2: SGHRS and YFSETQ. Trimming cost V 4 bases and J 2 bases; bases outside gene matches: 10.

The chain is built from TRBV10-3 and TRBJ2-3, with 10 bases lining up with TRBD2. This CDR3 region has 15 residues. J was trimmed by 2 bases and V by 10 bases; bases with no gene match: 9. From germline, CDR1 is ENHRY and CDR2 SYGVKD. This CDR3 is CATSTSGASTDTQYF. CDR3 DNA: TGTGCCACCTCTACTAGCGGGGCCTCCACAGATACGCAGTATTTT.

The count of this clone is one. The J gene is TRBJ2-7, the V gene TRBV6-1; D unresolved. Germline CDR1 reads MNHNS; CDR2 reads SASEGT. Trimming shortened V by 4 bases and J by 5 bases, and 12 bases separated the two germline ends. The CDR3 covers 13 residues. The CDR3 here is CASSVSGVDEQYF. The DNA of the CDR3 is TGTGCCAGCAGTGTGTCTGGGGTTGACGAGCAGTACTTC.

Comment on this clone: A junction boundary mismatches the germline segment, possibly from a read error. The gene calls are TRBV9 and TRBJ2-2; 10 bases are shared with TRBD2. This CDR3 contains 9 residues. Germline assignment: CDR1 SGDLS and CDR2 YYNGEE. CDR3 nucleotides: TGTGCCAGCAGCGAGCGGGGGGGTTTC. Its translation is CASSERGGF.

The chain couples TRBV6-5 to TRBJ2-6; unclear D gene. V shed 0 bases and J shed 0 bases, with 3 bases lying between them. The germline V gene encodes CDR1 MNHEY and CDR2 SVGAGI. The CDR3 sequence is 15 residues long. CDR3 nucleotide sequence: TGTGCCAGCAGTTACTCTGGCTCTGGGGCCAACGTCCTGACTTTC. Residues: CASSYSGSGANVLTF.

The V gene is TRBV12-5, the J gene TRBJ2-2; D uncertain. The germline V gene encodes CDR1 LGHNT and CDR2 FRNRAP. The CDR3 totals 16 residues. The V and J ends lost 7 bases and 2 bases respectively, with 17 bases between them. This CDR3 is CASAPASAANTGELFF. CDR3 DNA sequence: TGTGCTAGTGCCCCCGCCTCGGCTGCAAACACCGGGGAGCTGTTTTTT.

On this clone itself: Different DNA sequences within this sample yield the same CDR3. The chain couples TRBV5-6 to TRBJ2-7; 11 nucleotides agree with TRBD1. CDR1 and CDR2 from the germline V gene are SGHDT and YYEEEE. There are 14 residues in the CDR3. After removal of 2 bases from V and 3 bases from J, the junction contained 1 base not matched to a gene. The CDR3 coding sequence is TGTGCCAGCAGCTTCGGGACAGGGGGCTACGAGCAGTACTTC. The encoded protein is CASSFGTGGYEQYF.

This rearrangement joins TRBV2 to TRBJ2-3; TRBD2 matches at 10 bases. Per germline, CDR1 SNHLY and CDR2 FYNNEI. There are 17 residues in the CDR3. The V gene end was trimmed by 7 bases and the J gene end by 2 bases; junction bases not matched to a gene: 12. DNA of the CDR3: TGTGCCAGCAAAAGAGACCTCGGGACTAGCGTCACAGATACGCAGTATTTT. Its protein product is CASKRDLGTSVTDTQYF.

The rearrangement joins TRBV7-9 to TRBJ2-3, with TRBD2 matching 9 bases. There are 16 residues in the CDR3. Per germline, CDR1 SEHNR and CDR2 FQNEAQ (reference sequence). V was pared by 2 bases and J by 4 bases, with 7 bases of the junction left unmatched. CDR3 nucleotide sequence: TGTGCCAGCAGCTTAAGGGCTAGCGGGGAAGCAGATACGCAGTATTTT. This gives the protein CASSLRASGEADTQYF.

Written as DNA, the CDR3 is TGTGCCAGCAGCCCCCGAGTATACCGTACCACTGAAGCTTTCTTT. As protein: CASSPRVYRTTEAFF. The chain couples TRBV7-9 to TRBJ1-1, with no clear D. This CDR3 comprises 15 residues. In germline, CDR1 is SEHNR, CDR2 FQNEAQ (reference sequence). The V end lost 5 bases, the J end lost 4 bases, and 17 bases lay between the germline ends.

The chain links TRBV13 to TRBJ2-2; D unclear. Germline-derived CDR1 and CDR2 are PRHDT and FYEKMQ (reference sequence). Trimming left V 0 bases short and J 4 bases short, with 6 bases between. This CDR3 spans 14 amino acids. CDR3 DNA sequence: TGTGCCAGCAGCTTAGGCCTAAGCACCGGGGAGCTGTTTTTT. Translating gives CASSLGLSTGELFF.

The gene calls are TRBV25-1 and TRBJ2-3; the D gene could be TRBD1 or TRBD2 (6 bases each). Germline V gene lookup returns CDR1 MGHDK and CDR2 SYGVNS. V was shortened by 1 base and J by 4 bases, with 21 bases between the two germline ends. The CDR3 runs to 18 residues. For the CDR3, the DNA is TGTGCCAGCAGTGAATTCGGTTGGGGGGCCATGGGTTCAGATACGCAGTATTTT. This sequence encodes CASSEFGWGAMGSDTQYF.

The chain carries TRBV27 and TRBJ1-1, with D tentatively TRBD1 (6 bases). This CDR3 region has 15 residues. CDR1 MNHEY and CDR2 SMNVEV come from the germline V gene (reference sequence). V was cut by 5 bases and J by 1 base, with 14 bases left in between. CDR3 residues: CASSVFGTQNTEAFF. The DNA of the CDR3 is TGTGCCAGCAGTGTTTTCGGGACACAGAACACTGAAGCTTTCTTT.

The genes are TRBV7-9 and TRBJ2-7; D tentatively fits TRBD1 or TRBD2 (5 bases each). Germline values: CDR1 SEHNR, CDR2 FQNEAQ (reference sequence). There are 15 residues in the CDR3. Trimming cost V 6 bases and J 0 bases, with 15 bases left between them. The CDR3 sequence: CASRTGAESSYEQYF. In nucleotides, the CDR3 is TGTGCCAGCAGAACCGGGGCCGAAAGCTCCTACGAGCAGTACTTC.

The chain recombines TRBV15 with TRBJ1-5, with D maybe TRBD1 (6 bases). The CDR3 length is 15 residues. CDR1 LNHNV and CDR2 YYDKDF come from the germline V gene (reference sequence). V was trimmed by 0 bases and J by 4 bases, leaving 10 bases between them. The CDR3 is CATSRDRGYNQPQHF. The CDR3 DNA reads TGTGCCACCAGCAGAGATAGGGGGTATAATCAGCCCCAGCATTTT. Using reference TRBV15 and TRBJ1-5 for the parts outside the CDR3, the full variable domain is DAMVIQNPRYQVTQFGKPVTLSCSQTLNHNVMYWYQQKSSQAPKLLFHYYDKDFNNEADTPDNFQSRRPNTSFCFLDIRSPGLGDTAMYLCATSRDRGYNQPQHFGDGTRLSIL.

The V gene is TRBV6-5, the J gene TRBJ1-1, with D tentatively TRBD1 (5 bases). V lost 5 bases, J lost 1 base, and 11 bases lay in between. The CDR3 length is 14 residues. Germline loops: CDR1 MNHEY, CDR2 SVGAGI. The CDR3 nucleotides read TGTGCCAGCAGTCCCCTTGGGGGGAACACTGAAGCTTTCTTT. Amino acids: CASSPLGGNTEAFF.

The genes are TRBV6-5 and TRBJ1-2; maybe TRBD1 (6 bases). The V end lost 4 bases, the J end lost 3 bases, and 12 bases lay between the germline ends. In germline, CDR1 is MNHEY, CDR2 SVGAGI. The CDR3 consists of 14 residues. The CDR3 spells CASSSGVRYYGYTF. The CDR3 nucleotides are TGTGCCAGCAGTTCAGGGGTCAGGTACTATGGCTACACCTTC.